The entry below gives a single T cell receptor (beta chain) sequence along with its context. Its antigen target is currently unknown. No base qualities exist here, and no much larger clone lies one base off it. Libraries were built with 5' RACE. The sequencer was an Illumina HiSeq 2500. A second PCR of about 6 to 11 cycles was run with a J-beta primer mix and a sample-barcoded 5' primer. A template-switch 5' adaptor carrying 12 random nucleotides introduced a unique molecular identifier onto each TCR beta cDNA molecule. At least 2.5 million CDR3-containing paired-end reads were obtained from each sample. All of the RNA was converted into first-strand cDNA using the Mint cDNA synthesis kit, with a TRBC-specific oligonucleotide serving as the primer. After uracil-DNA glycosylase treatment, a first 18-cycle PCR used universal primers M1SS and BC2_uni_R on all cDNA. Per the authors' processing: Each sample was normalized by randomly selecting 1 million high-quality reads, each carrying a distinct molecular identifier. Reads sharing molecular identifiers were discarded rather than binned into consensus sequences. CDR3 identification, clonotype clustering and error correction used MiTCR with a Q25 quality threshold and the strictest error-elimination algorithm. A nonparametric unseen species model using Euler transformation provided a lower-bound estimate of total TCR beta diversity. TCRdb reprocessing: public reads trimmed at Q25 with fastp, clones called with MiXCR, in-frame beta chains kept. Every distinct CDR3 protein forms one entry, paired with its most common genes and DNA. In this record, the V and J calls reflect TCRdb's handling and not the investigators' own analysis. The table for this sample lists more than 750,000 distinct CDR3 sequences; 29% of them were counted only once. The ten largest clones represent roughly 10% of the sample.

The donors were roughly 40 Caucasian individuals from Russia, aged roughly 6 to 100 years, who were systemically healthy. Each donor gave ten milliliters of peripheral blood, drawn into EDTA-treated Vacutainer tubes. Ficoll-Paque density-gradient centrifugation was used to isolate PBMCs, with at least 6.5 million per sample. Trizol reagent was used to extract total RNA from the PBMCs, yielding at least 6 micrograms per sample. The percentages of naive CD45RAhigh/CD27high T cells were determined by flow cytometry on a PBMC aliquot from every donor. In the germline V gene, CDR1 corresponds to MRHNA and CDR2 to SNTAGT. V has 9 bases trimmed and J has 6 bases trimmed; junction bases matching no gene number 20. From the cysteine through the phenylalanine, the CDR3 covers 18 amino acids. Of all the DNA, just the CDR3 is kept, 54 bases in frame from base 1. These data come from a study of blood T cells in healthy people across ages (dated by TCRdb to 2014 to 2015). With respect to the entire study: In model experiments, template switching captured roughly one uniquely barcoded TCR beta cDNA molecule for every two T cells. The study measured age-related changes in TCR beta repertoire diversity using deep sequencing normalized with unique cDNA molecular identifiers. The donors were divided into four age groups: young (average approximately 15 years), middle-aged (over 35), aged (about 60) and long-lived (about 79). The study analyzed two additional independent replicas of 1 million unique cDNA reads from the same blood draw for two donors, one aged 18 to 30 and one aged 80 or older.

The paper's findings and limits, for the study overall: Because profiling used bulk unsorted PBMCs, naive and antigen-experienced compartments could not be compared conclusively. Donor CMV infection status was unknown, potentially confounding age-related changes in expanded clonotypes. The long-lived group showed more naive CD4+ T cells, fewer expanded clones and increased TCR diversity than the aged group, suggesting age selection. Observed TCR beta diversity per million T cells fell roughly linearly with age, and a significant reduction was already apparent by age about 36. Total diversity estimates from one million sequenced T cells were considered lower bounds and underestimates. A strong correlation was found between observed TCR beta diversity and the percentage of naive T cells measured by flow cytometry.

These data also featured in a second study, about T cells of mothers and their children. The other study reports the following: Nine systemically healthy Caucasian individuals served as donors, namely three mothers together with their six children. cDNA synthesis consumed the entire amount of extracted RNA, loaded at about 1.5 ug RNA in each 15 ul reaction. Sample barcodes and 2-4 random nucleotides were added via the M1S primer in the second PCR. Each mother yielded over 8.5 million TCR beta CDR3 reads and each child 3 million or so reads. TCR recombination output is similarly shaped by thymic selection in related and unrelated pairs, with a minor effect exerted by inherited differences. Normalized repertoire overlap in related mother-child pairs was always slightly higher than in unrelated mother-child pairs, but the difference was never significant. No persistent microchimeric T cell clones were found, with a detection sensitivity of approximately 94 clones per million clonotypes. In the study, deep NGS was used to compare the TCR beta repertoires of mothers and children, and features distinguishing related mother-child pairs from unrelated individuals were sought. On average, the children were roughly 10 +/- 4 years old, while the mothers were about 37 +/- 4 years old. After adapter ligation was performed with NEBNext reagents, the libraries were sequenced on an Illumina HiSeq 2000 with 100+100 nt paired-end reads. To avoid cross-contamination, the mother libraries and the child libraries were prepared a month apart and sequenced in separate runs. For each donor, between roughly 450,000 and 2,100,000 distinct TCR beta clonotypes were identified. Naive TCR beta clonotypes were estimated from low-frequency clonotypes matched to each donor's FACS-determined naive share, without sorting.

Sequenced input: blood. The chain joins TRBV6-4 to TRBJ2-2; 9 junctional bases match TRBD1. The TCR originated in a woman in her 40s in good health. The DNA sequence is TGTGCCAGGACATATGGAAGGCGCCGGGACAGGGTCCCCGGGGAGCTGTTTTTT. This encodes CARTYGRRRDRVPGELFF.